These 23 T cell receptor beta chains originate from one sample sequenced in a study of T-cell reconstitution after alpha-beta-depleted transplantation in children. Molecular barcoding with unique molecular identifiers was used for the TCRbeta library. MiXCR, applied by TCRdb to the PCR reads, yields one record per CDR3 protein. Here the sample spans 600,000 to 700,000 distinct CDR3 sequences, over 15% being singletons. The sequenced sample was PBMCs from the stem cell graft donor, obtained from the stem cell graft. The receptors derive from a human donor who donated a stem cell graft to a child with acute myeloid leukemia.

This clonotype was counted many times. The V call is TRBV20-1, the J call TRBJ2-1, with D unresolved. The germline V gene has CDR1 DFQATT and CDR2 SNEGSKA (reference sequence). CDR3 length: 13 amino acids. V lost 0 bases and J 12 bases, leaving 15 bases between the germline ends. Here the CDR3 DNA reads TGCAGTGCTAGAGATCCCTCTAGAGAAGGGCAGTTCTTC. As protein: CSARDPSREGQFF.

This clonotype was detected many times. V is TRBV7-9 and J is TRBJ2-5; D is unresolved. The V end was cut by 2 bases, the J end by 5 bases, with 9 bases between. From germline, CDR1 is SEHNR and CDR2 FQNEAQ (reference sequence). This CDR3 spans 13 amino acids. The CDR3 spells CASSLFSGETQYF. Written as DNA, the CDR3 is TGTGCCAGCAGCTTATTTTCCGGCGAGACCCAGTACTTC.

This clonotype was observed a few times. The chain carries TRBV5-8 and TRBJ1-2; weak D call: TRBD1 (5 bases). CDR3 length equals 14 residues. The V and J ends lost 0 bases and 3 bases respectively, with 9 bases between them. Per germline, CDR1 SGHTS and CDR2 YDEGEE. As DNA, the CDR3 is TGTGCCAGCAGCTTGGGCAGGGCCCACTATGGCTACACCTTC. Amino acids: CASSLGRAHYGYTF.

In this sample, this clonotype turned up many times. The CDR3 is CASRTGTSGDNEQFF. CDR3 DNA: TGTGCCAGCAGAACCGGGACTAGCGGCGACAATGAGCAGTTCTTC. The chain is built from TRBV7-3 and TRBJ2-1, with TRBD2 matching over 11 bases. The CDR3 loop spans 15 amino acids. V lost 6 bases to trimming and J lost 5 bases; unmatched junction nucleotides: 6. Germline CDR1 SGHTA, CDR2 FQGTGA.

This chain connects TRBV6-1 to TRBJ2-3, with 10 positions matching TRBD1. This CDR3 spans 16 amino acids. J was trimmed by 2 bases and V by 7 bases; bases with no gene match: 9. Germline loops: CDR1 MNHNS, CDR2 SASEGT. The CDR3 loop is CASTPGDRGLTDTQYF. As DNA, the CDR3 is TGTGCCAGCACCCCTGGGGACAGGGGCCTCACAGATACGCAGTATTTT.

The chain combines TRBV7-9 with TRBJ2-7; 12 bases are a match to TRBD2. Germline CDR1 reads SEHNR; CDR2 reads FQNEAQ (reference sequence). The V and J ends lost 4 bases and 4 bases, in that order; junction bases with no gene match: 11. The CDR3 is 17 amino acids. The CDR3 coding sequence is TGTGCCAGCAGCTCTACGTTGACTAGCGGGGGATTGTACGAGCAGTACTTC. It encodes CASSSTLTSGGLYEQYF.

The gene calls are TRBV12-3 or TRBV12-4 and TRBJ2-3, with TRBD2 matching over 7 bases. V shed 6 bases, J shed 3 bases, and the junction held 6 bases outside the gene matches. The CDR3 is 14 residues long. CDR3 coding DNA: TGTGCCAGCAGACCCGGGGGGAATACAGATACGCAGTATTTT. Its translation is CASRPGGNTDTQYF.

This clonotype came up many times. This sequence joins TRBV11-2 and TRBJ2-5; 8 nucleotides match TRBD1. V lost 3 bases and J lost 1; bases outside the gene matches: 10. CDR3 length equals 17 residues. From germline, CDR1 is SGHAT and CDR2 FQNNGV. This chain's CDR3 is CASSLGETGVLQETQYF. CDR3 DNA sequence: TGTGCCAGCAGCTTGGGGGAGACAGGGGTCCTCCAAGAGACCCAGTACTTC.

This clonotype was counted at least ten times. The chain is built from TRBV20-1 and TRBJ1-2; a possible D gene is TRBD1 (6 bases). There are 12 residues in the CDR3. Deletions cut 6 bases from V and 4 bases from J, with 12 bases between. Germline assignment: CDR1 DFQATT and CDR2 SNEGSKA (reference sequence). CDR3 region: CSAKGQSYGYTF. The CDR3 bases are TGCAGTGCGAAAGGACAGAGCTATGGCTACACCTTC.

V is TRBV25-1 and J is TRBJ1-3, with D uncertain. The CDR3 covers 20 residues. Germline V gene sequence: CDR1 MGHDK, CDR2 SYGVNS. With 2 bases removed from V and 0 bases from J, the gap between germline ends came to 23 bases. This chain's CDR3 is CASSESFSAVKGPSGNTIYF. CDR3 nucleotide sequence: TGTGCCAGCAGTGAAAGTTTCTCAGCGGTAAAGGGCCCCTCTGGAAACACCATATATTTT.

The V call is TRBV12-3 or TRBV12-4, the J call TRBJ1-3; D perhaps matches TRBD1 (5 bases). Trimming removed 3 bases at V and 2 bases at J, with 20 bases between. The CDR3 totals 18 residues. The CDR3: CASSFYLSPGATGNTIYF. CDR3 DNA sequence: TGTGCCAGCAGTTTTTACTTGTCCCCCGGGGCAACTGGAAACACCATATATTTT.

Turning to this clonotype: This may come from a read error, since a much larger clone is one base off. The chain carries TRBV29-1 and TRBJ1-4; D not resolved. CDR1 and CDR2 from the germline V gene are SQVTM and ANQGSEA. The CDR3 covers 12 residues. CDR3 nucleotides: TGCAGCGTTGCGGCCGTTAATGAAAACCTGTTTTTT. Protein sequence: CSVAAVNENLFF. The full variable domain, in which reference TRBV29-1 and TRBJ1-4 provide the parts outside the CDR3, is SAVISQKPSRDICQRGTSLTIQCQVDSQVTMMFWYRQQPGQSLTLIATANQGSEATYESGFVIDKFPISRPNLTFSTLTVSNMSPEDSSIYLCSVAAVNENLFFGSGTQLSVL.

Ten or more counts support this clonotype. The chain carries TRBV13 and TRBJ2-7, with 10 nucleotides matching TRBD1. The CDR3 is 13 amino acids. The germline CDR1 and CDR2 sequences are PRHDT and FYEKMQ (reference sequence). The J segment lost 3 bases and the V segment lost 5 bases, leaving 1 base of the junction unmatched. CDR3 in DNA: TGTGCCAGCAGCCGGACAGGGGGCTACGAGCAGTACGTC. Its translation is CASSRTGGYEQYV.

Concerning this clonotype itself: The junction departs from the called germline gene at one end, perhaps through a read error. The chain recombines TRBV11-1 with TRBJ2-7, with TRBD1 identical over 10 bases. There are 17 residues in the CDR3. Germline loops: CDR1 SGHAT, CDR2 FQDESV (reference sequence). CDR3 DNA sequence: TGTGCCAGCATCTTATCCTCAACGGGGACAGGGGACCACGAGCAGTACTTC. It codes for CASILSSTGTGDHEQYF.

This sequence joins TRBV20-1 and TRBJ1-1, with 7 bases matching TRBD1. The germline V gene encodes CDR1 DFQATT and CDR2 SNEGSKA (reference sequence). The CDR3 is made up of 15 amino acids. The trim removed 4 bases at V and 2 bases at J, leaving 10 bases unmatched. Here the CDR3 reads CSATKGARVNTEAFF. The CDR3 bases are TGCAGTGCTACCAAGGGGGCCAGGGTAAACACTGAAGCTTTCTTT.

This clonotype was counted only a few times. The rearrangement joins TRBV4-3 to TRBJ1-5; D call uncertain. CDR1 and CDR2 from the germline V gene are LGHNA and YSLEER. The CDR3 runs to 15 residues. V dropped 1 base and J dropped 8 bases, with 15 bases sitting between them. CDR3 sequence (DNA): TGCGCCAGCAGCCAAGGCCCGGGGAACGGGAAGCCCCAGCATTTT. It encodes CASSQGPGNGKPQHF.

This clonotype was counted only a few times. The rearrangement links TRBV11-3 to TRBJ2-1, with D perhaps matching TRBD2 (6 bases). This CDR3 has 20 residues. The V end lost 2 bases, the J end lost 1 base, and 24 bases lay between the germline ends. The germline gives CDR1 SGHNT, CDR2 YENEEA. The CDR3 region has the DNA TGTGCCAGCAGCTTATTGGCCCGATCCTCAGTGGAGGGGTCCTACAATGAGCAGTTCTTC. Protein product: CASSLLARSSVEGSYNEQFF.

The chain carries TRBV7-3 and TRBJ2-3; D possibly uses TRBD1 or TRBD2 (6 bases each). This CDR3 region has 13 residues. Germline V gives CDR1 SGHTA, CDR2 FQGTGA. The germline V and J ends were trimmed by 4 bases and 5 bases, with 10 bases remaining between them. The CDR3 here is CASSSGALDTQYF. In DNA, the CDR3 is TGTGCCAGCAGCTCGGGGGCCCTAGATACGCAGTATTTT.

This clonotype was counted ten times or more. CDR3 nucleotide sequence: TGCAGCGTTGTGGGGACCCTCGCATCGGAAGAGCAGTACTTC. Residues: CSVVGTLASEEQYF. The chain has TRBV29-1 and TRBJ2-7; D possibly matches TRBD1 or TRBD2 (5 bases each). The germline V gene encodes CDR1 SQVTM and CDR2 ANQGSEA. The CDR3 has 14 amino acids. V lost 4 bases to trimming and J lost 7 bases, with 20 bases between them.

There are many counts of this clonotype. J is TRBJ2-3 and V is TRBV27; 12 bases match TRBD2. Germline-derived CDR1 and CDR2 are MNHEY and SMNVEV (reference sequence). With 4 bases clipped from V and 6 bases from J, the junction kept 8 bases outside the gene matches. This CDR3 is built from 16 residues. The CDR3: CASSSSLAGGFDTQYF. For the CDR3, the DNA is TGTGCCAGCAGTTCTTCCCTAGCGGGGGGGTTTGATACGCAGTATTTT.

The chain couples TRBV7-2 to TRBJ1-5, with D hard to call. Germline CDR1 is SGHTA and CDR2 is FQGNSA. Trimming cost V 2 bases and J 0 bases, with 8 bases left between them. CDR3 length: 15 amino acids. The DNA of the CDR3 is TGTGCCAGCAGCTTAAACACTTATAGCAATCAGCCCCAGCATTTT. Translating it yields CASSLNTYSNQPQHF.

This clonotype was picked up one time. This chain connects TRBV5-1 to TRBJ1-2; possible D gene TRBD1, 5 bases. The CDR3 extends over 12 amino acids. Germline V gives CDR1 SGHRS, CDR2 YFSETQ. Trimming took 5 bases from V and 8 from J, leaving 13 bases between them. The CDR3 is CASRQEGGGYTF. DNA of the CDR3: TGCGCCAGCAGACAGGAAGGAGGCGGCTACACCTTC.

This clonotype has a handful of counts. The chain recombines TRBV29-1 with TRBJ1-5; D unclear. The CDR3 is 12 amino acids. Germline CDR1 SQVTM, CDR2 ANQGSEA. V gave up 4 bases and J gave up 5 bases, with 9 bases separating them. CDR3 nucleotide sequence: TGCAGCGTTGGGGAGGGTTATCAGCCCCAGCATTTT. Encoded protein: CSVGEGYQPQHF.